This T cell receptor (beta chain) was captured in a study of Graves' ophthalmopathy and Graves' hyperthyroidism listed by TCRdb under 2018. Broadly, across the study: Peripheral blood samples were taken at the time of initial diagnosis, before any treatment was given. The study used TCR beta repertoire signatures to distinguish Graves' ophthalmopathy from Graves' hyperthyroidism and to predict progression to ophthalmopathy. In total, under 150 blood samples were TCR-sequenced: 40 to 45 ophthalmopathy, approximately 75 hyperthyroidism and approximately 17 hyperthyroidism-to-ophthalmopathy patients. To explore V-J signatures that separate ophthalmopathy from hyperthyroidism, a discovery set of about 100 patients was enrolled, consisting of under 50 with ophthalmopathy and around 57 with stable hyperthyroidism. The independent validation cohort included 20 or so hyperthyroidism patients plus 17 patients who later progressed from hyperthyroidism to ophthalmopathy. In several hyperthyroidism patients, the T-cell repertoires found in thyroid tissue were compared with those found in blood. After sampling, hyperthyroidism patients received methimazole starting at 30 mg daily, and ophthalmopathy patients received high-dose intravenous methylprednisolone. The 100 discovery patients were randomly split 7:3 into training and test sets. Broader findings and caveats from the paper: No statistical method was used to set the sample size in advance, and the investigators knew which group each participant was assigned to. In validation, the model predicted ophthalmopathy progression with about 71% sensitivity and around 72% specificity; 12 predicted patients were CT-confirmed with GO in a median of approximately six months. In cross-validation, the 13-signature model distinguished ophthalmopathy from stable hyperthyroidism with approximately 90% sensitivity and 81.08% specificity, while in the test set the corresponding values were about 80% and 75%. Most expanded thyroid clonotypes with a frequency above 0.001 also appeared in blood, which suggests that blood repertoires may reflect the immune response in the thyroid.

Between the V and J ends, shortened by 4 bases and 0 bases respectively, the junction contains 7 bases. Reading from cysteine to phenylalanine, the CDR3 counts 14 amino acids. Only the CDR3 region is kept as DNA, spanning 42 bases read in frame from base 1. Based on the germline V gene, the CDR1 and CDR2 sequences are SNHLY and FYNNEI. This clonotype was detected ten times or more. There is no known antigen for this receptor. No qualities accompany the bases; no much larger clone lies one base away. For repertoire sequencing, the TCR beta CDR3 regions were amplified from RNA transcripts. The first round of RT-PCR was done with HTBI primers and the Qiagen OneStep RT-PCR kit, and was followed by a second round of multiplex PCR, then size selection and purification. Libraries were sequenced on an Illumina HiSeq2000 using paired-end 100 bp reads. The original methods were these. SOAPnuke was used to process the reads, throwing out any read that had adapters, had uncalled bases, had a mean Phred below 15, or lacked an exact constant-primer or identifier match. High-quality paired reads were merged with COPE v1.2.5. Unique nucleotide sequences were defined as clonotypes and aligned to IMGT TRB V, D and J references using MiTCR v1.1. The analysis was limited to V-J combinations with a frequency above 0.0001, which together covered roughly 99% of repertoires. For each V-J combination, a TCR clonal expansion and chaos score was defined as F50 clonal expansion divided by the chaos observed in the TCRdist matrix. Welch's t-statistics and random forest were used to reduce features to 13 V-J combinations, which were fed into a naive Bayes classifier. The Morisita-Horn index was used to measure how similar the thyroid and blood repertoires were. TCRdb reprocessing: public reads trimmed at Q25 with fastp, clones called with MiXCR, in-frame beta chains kept. Rows are unified per CDR3 protein, each entry keeping the most common DNA and genes. The V and J calls, along with clone size, are taken from TCRdb and not from the paper's own processing. Within this sample are 300,000 to 500,000 distinct CDR3 sequences, with 15% to 17% of them counted one time only. Clones ranked in the top ten supply about 7% of the sample.

A patient counted as having stable hyperthyroidism if there was no progression to ophthalmopathy within 18 months of follow-up. Hyperthyroidism patients were newly diagnosed, were aged 18 to 65 years, and had a disease duration under 2 months. Patients were excluded if they had other autoimmune diseases, uncontrolled infections, pregnancy or lactation. Clinical symptoms, serum thyroxine, TRAb, thyroid ultrasound and orbital computed tomography formed the basis of the diagnosis. Using Ficoll-Paque density gradient centrifugation, PBMCs were isolated from 10 ml of fresh peripheral blood. Total RNA was extracted with Trizol reagent and quality-checked on an Agilent 2100 Bioanalyzer.

Sequencing was done on a sample of peripheral blood. The sequence was collected from a young woman with stable Graves' hyperthyroidism. Donor details come from another sample of the same person, matched by shared clones. The receptor chain draws on TRBV2 and TRBJ1-5; matching of 5 bases hints at TRBD1 as the D gene. The CDR3 region: CASSGQTSNQPQHF. The DNA reads TGTGCCAGCAGTGGACAGACTAGCAATCAGCCCCAGCATTTT.